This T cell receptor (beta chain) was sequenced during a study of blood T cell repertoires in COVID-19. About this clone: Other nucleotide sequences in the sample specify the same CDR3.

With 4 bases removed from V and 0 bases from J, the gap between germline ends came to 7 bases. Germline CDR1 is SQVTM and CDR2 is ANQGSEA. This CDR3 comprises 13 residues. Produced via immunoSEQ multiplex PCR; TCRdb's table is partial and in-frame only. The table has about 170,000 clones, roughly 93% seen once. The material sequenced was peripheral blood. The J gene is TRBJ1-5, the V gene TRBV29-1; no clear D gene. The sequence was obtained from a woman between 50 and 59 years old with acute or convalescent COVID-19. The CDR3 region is CSVAENSNQPQHF. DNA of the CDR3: TGCAGCGTTGCGGAGAATAGCAATCAGCCCCAGCATTTT.